The source of this T cell receptor (beta chain) is a study of blood T cell repertoires in COVID-19. Study context: Samples taken during acute and convalescent COVID-19 were collected in the United States, Italy and Spain. Sources were T cells, B-cell-depleted T cells, or PBMCs; the material itself was cDNA or gDNA.

As handled by the study authors: Counts of nucleated cells, estimated from reference gene primer amplification, were obtained. Repertoires were generated with immunoSEQ multiplex PCR, while TCRdb's copy carries only in-frame clones and drops some. From that table come the V and J calls and clone size; the DNA was used to work out D and trimming. The table lists about 320,000 clones, 80% to 90% of them singletons. V was pared by 5 bases and J by 2 bases, with 13 bases of the junction left unmatched. CDR3 size: 17 residues. The germline V gene encodes CDR1 MGHDK and CDR2 SYGVNS. This TCR derives from a man younger than 35 who had recovered from COVID-19. This chain connects TRBV25-1 to TRBJ2-7, with 9 nucleotides matching TRBD1. The sample consisted of peripheral blood. The DNA for the CDR3 is TGTGCCAGCAGTCCTTCTCTTGGGACAGGGATCCCCTACGAGCAGTACTTC. Protein sequence: CASSPSLGTGIPYEQYF.